This TCR beta chain came from a study of CD8 T cells in Susac syndrome. Looked up from germline, CDR1 is SQVTM and CDR2 is ANQGSEA. The CDR3 extends over 14 amino acids. The V end lost 6 bases, the J end lost 10 bases, and 22 bases lay between the germline ends. Random hexamers were used to reverse transcribe an amount of about 0.45 to 1 ug RNA. Across 54 Vbeta and 13 Jbeta, TCR beta CDR3 was amplified with immunoSEQ multiplex PCR. MiXCR was run by TCRdb on the immunoSEQ multiplex PCR reads, yielding one entry per CDR3 protein. The data hold about 100,000 distinct CDR3 sequences, with about 95% observed a single time.

The clonotype comes from a human donor with Susac syndrome. V gene TRBV29-1 combines with J gene TRBJ2-1, with D possibly TRBD2 on 6 matching bases. The sequenced material came from CD8+ T cells from PBMCs. The CDR3 protein is CSVELAPITGEQFF. CDR3 bases: TGCAGCGTGGAACTAGCTCCGATTACGGGAGAGCAGTTCTTC.